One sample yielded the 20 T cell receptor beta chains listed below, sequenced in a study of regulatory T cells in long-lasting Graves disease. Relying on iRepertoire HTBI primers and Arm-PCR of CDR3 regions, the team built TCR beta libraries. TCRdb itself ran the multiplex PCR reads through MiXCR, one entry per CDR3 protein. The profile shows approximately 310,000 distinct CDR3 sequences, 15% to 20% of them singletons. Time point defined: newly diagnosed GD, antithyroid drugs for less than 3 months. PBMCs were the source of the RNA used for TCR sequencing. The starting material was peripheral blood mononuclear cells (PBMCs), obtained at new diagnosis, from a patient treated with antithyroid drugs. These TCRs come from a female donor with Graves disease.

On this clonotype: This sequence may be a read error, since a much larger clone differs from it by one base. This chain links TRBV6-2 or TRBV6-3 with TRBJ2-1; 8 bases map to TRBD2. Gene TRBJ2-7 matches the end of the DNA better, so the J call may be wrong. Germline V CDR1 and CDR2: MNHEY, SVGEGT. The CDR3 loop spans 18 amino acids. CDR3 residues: CASSGRRGRGDSYNEQYF. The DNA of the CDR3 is TGTGCCAGCAGTGGGCGCCGGGGGCGGGGGGACTCCTACAATGAGCAGTACTTC.

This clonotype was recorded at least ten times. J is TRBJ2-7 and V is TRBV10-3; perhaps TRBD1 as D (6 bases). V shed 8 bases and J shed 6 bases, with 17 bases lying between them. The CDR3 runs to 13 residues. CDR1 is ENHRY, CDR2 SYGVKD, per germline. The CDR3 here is CAIFSAGEPEQYF. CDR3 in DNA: TGTGCCATCTTCTCGGCAGGGGAACCCGAGCAGTACTTC.

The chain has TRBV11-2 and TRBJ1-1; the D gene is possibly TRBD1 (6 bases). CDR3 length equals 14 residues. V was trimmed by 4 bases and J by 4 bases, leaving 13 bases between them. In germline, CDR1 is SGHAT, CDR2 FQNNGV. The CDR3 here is CASSSTGLSTEAFF. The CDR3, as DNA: TGTGCCAGCAGCTCCACAGGGTTGAGCACTGAAGCTTTCTTT.

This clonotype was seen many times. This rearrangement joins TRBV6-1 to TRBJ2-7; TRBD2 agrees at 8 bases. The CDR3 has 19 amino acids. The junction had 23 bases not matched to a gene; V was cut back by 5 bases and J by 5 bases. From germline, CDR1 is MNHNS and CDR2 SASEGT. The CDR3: CASSLYPAPVAREVDEQYF. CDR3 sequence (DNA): TGTGCCAGCAGTCTTTATCCCGCCCCGGTCGCGCGGGAGGTGGACGAGCAGTACTTC.

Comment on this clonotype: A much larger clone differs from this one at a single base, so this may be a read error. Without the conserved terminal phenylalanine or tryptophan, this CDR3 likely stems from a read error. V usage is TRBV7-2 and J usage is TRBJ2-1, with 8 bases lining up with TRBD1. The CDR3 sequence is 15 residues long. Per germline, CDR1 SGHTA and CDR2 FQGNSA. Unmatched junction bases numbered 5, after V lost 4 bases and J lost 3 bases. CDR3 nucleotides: TGTGCCAGCAGCTCAACTACAGGGGGCTACAATGAGCAGTTCTCC. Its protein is CASSSTTGGYNEQFS.

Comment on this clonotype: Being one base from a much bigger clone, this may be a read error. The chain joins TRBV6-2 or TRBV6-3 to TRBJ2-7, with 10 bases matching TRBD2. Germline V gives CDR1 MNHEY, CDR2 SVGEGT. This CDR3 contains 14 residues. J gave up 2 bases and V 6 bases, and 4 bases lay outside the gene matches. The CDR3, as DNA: TGTGCCAGCAGGGGACTAGCGTCCCCCTACGAGCAGTACTTC. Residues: CASRGLASPYEQYF.

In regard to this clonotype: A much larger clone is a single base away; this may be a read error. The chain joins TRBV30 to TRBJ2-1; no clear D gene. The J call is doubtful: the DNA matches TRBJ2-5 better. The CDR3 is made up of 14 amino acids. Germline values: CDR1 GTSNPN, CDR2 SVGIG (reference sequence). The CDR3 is CAWSVIETQETQYF. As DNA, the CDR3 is TGTGCCTGGAGTGTAATCGAGACTCAAGAGACCCAGTACTTC.

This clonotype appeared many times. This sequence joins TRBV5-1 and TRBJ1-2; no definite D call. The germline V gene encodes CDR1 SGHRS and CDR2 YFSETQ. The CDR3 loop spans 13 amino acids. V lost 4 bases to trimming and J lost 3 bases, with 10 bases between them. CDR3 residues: CASSTATDYGYTF. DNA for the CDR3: TGCGCCAGCAGCACCGCTACAGACTATGGCTACACCTTC.

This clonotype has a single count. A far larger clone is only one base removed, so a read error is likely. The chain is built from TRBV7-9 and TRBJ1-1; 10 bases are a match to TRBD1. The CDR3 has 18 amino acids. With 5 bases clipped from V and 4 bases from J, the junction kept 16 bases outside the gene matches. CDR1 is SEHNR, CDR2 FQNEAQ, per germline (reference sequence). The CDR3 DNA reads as TGTGCCAGCAGCCCTGGCGTGGTTGGACAGGGGGAGGGCACTGAAGCTTTCTTT. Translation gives CASSPGVVGQGEGTEAFF.

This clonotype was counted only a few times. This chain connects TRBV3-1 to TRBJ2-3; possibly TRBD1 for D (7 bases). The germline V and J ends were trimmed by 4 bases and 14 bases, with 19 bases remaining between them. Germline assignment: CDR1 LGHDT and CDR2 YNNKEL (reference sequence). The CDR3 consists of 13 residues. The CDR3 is CASSRGGTAVGYF. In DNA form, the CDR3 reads TGTGCCAGCAGCCGCGGAGGGACAGCGGTGGGGTATTTT.

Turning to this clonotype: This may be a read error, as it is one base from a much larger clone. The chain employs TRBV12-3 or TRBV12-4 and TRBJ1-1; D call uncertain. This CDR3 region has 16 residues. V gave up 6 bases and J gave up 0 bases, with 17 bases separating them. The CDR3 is CASSLLWRHMNTEAFF. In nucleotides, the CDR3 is TGTGCCAGCAGCCTGCTGTGGAGACACATGAACACTGAAGCTTTCTTT.

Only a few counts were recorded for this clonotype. This chain's CDR3 is CASSYGQEAQETQYF. The CDR3 nucleotides are TGTGCCAGCAGCTACGGACAGGAGGCTCAAGAGACCCAGTACTTC. This rearrangement joins TRBV14 to TRBJ2-5; 7 positions agree with TRBD1. The CDR3 has 15 amino acids. Trimming removed 5 bases from V and 2 bases from J; junction bases left unmatched: 8. Per the germline V gene, CDR1 is SGHDN and CDR2 is FVKESK.

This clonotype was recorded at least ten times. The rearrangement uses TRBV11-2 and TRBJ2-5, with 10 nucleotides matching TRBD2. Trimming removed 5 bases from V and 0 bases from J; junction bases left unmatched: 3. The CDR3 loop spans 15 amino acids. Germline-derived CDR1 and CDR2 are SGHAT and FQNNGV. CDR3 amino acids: CASSVSGRDQETQYF. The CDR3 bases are TGTGCCAGCAGCGTCAGCGGGAGGGACCAAGAGACCCAGTACTTC.

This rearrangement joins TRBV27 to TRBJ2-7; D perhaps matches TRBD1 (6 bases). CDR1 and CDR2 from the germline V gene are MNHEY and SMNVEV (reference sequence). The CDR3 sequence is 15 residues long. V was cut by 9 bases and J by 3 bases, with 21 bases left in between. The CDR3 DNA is TGTGCCAGAAGTCCCGCAACAGGGCATCGCTACGAGCAGTACTTC. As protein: CARSPATGHRYEQYF.

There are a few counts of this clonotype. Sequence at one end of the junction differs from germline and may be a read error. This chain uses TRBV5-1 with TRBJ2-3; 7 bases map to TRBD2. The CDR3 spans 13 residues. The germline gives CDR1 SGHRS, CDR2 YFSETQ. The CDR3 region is CASSSREADAQYF. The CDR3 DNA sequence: TGCGCCAGCAGCTCACGGGAGGCAGATGCGCAGTATTTT.

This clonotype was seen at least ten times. In nucleotides, the CDR3 is TGTGCCACCAGAGAGACAGGGGCGGGAGAGACCCAGTACTTC. Its translation is CATRETGAGETQYF. The V gene is TRBV24-1, the J gene TRBJ2-5, with 8 bases fitting TRBD1. CDR1 is KGHDR and CDR2 is SFDVKD in the germline V gene. Trimming at V came to 7 bases and at J to 4 bases, leaving 7 bases not matched to a gene. The CDR3 extends over 14 amino acids.

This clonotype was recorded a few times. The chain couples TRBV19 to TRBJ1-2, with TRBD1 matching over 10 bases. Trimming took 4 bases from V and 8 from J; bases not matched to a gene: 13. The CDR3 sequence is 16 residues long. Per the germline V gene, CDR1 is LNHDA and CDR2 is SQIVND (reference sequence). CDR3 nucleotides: TGTGCCAGTAGTACCTTCCCGGGACAGGGGCGAGCGGGCTACACCTTC. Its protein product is CASSTFPGQGRAGYTF.

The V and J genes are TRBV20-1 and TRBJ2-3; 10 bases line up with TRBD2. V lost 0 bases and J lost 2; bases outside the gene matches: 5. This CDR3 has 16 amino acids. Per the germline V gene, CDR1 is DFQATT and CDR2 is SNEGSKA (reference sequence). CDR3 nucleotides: TGCAGTGCTAGAGAGGGACTAGCGCCAAACACAGATACGCAGTATTTT. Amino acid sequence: CSAREGLAPNTDTQYF.

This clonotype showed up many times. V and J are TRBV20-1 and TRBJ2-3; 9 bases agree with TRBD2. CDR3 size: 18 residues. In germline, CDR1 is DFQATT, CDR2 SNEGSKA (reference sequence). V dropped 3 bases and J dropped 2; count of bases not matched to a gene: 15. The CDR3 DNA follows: TGCAGTGCTAGGGTGATGACTAGCGGACTTCTTCACACAGATACGCAGTATTTT. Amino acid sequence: CSARVMTSGLLHTDTQYF.

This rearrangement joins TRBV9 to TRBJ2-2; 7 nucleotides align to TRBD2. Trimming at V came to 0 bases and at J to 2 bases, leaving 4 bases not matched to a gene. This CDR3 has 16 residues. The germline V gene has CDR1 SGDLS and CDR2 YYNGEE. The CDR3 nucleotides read TGTGCCAGCAGCGTAGGGGGACTACTAAACACCGGGGAGCTGTTTTTT. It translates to CASSVGGLLNTGELFF. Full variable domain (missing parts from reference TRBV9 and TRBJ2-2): DSGVTQTPKHLITATGQRVTLRCSPRSGDLSVYWYQQSLDQGLQFLIQYYNGEERAKGNILERFSAQQFPDLHSELNLSSLELGDSALYFCASSVGGLLNTGELFFGEGSRLTVL.